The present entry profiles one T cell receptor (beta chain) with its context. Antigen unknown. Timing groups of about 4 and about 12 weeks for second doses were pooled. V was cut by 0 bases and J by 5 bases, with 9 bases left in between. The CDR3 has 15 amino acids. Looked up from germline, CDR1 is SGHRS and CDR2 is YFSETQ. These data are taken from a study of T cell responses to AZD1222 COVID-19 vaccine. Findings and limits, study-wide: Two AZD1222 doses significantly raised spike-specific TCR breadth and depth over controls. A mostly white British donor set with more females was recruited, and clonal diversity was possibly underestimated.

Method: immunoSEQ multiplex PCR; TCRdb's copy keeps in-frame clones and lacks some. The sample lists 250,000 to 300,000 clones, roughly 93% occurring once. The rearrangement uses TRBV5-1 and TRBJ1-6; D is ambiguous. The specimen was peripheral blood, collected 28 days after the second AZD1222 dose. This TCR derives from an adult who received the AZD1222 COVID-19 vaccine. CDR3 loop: CASSLVALDNSPLHF. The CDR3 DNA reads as TGCGCCAGCAGCTTGGTGGCACTCGATAATTCACCCCTCCACTTT.